A single sample is the source of the 9 T cell receptor beta chains below, sequenced in a study of blood T cell repertoires in COVID-19. The method was immunoSEQ multiplex PCR; TCRdb's version includes in-frame clones alone and lacks a portion of them. The table records 290,000 or so clones, more than 80% of them present only once. The sample taken for sequencing was PBMCs or T cells enriched from blood (not recorded which). The receptor set was obtained from a woman in her twenties or thirties who had recovered from COVID-19.

V is TRBV11-2 and J is TRBJ1-1, with D possibly TRBD1 on 6 matching bases. Per the germline V gene, CDR1 is SGHAT and CDR2 is FQNNGV. This CDR3 spans 13 amino acids. Trimming removed 2 bases from V and 4 bases from J, with 8 bases in between. CDR3 bases: TGTGCCAGCAGCTTACCCAGGGGCACTGAAGCTTTCTTT. Residues: CASSLPRGTEAFF.

The chain combines TRBV4-3 with TRBJ2-2, with 9 bases aligning to TRBD1. From germline, CDR1 is LGHNA and CDR2 YSLEER. Losses at the gene ends were 2 bases for V and 4 bases for J; bases not matched to a gene: 5. The CDR3 is 16 amino acids. This chain's CDR3 is CASSQLTGGGTGELFF. CDR3 DNA: TGCGCCAGCAGCCAACTGACAGGGGGGGGCACCGGGGAGCTGTTTTTT.

This clone has just one count. The chain is built from TRBV18 and TRBJ2-2; D may be TRBD2 (5 bases). Trimming cost V 3 bases and J 0 bases, with 11 bases left between them. This CDR3 is 16 amino acids long. Germline V lookup: CDR1 KGHSH, CDR2 LQKENI. The CDR3 region is CASSPSGSSNTGELFF. CDR3 bases: TGTGCCAGCTCACCCAGCGGAAGTTCGAACACCGGGGAGCTGTTTTTT.

This clone was detected only once. J is TRBJ2-7 and V is TRBV7-6, with 7 positions matching TRBD1. The J segment lost 5 bases and the V segment lost 0 bases, leaving 4 bases of the junction unmatched. The CDR3 runs to 14 residues. Germline V lookup: CDR1 SGHVS, CDR2 FNYEAQ. The CDR3 DNA reads TGTGCCAGCAGCTTAGCAGAGGGGGCCAACGAGCAGTACTTC. It is translated as CASSLAEGANEQYF.

This chain connects TRBV10-3 to TRBJ2-1, with 15 bases fitting TRBD2. V lost 3 bases and J lost 7; bases outside the gene matches: 1. The CDR3 loop spans 15 amino acids. Germline CDR1 reads ENHRY; CDR2 reads SYGVKD. The DNA of the CDR3 is TGTGCCATCAGTGACGGGACTAGCGGGAGGAATGAGCAGTTCTTC. This sequence encodes CAISDGTSGRNEQFF.

This chain joins TRBV4-3 and TRBJ2-7; TRBD2 is a possible D gene (6 bases). The CDR3 has 14 residues. Germline V CDR1 and CDR2: LGHNA, YSLEER. Trimming pared 0 bases from V and 2 bases from J, leaving 8 bases between. CDR3 DNA: TGCGCCAGCAGCCAAGATAGCGGTACCTACGAGCAGTACTTC. Translation: CASSQDSGTYEQYF.

Comment on this clone: In the same sample, other DNA sequences code for this CDR3. The chain carries TRBV28 and TRBJ1-5; 9 bases map to TRBD1. V was pared by 4 bases and J by 4 bases, with 2 bases of the junction left unmatched. Germline values: CDR1 MDHEN, CDR2 SYDVKM. This CDR3 spans 14 amino acids. The CDR3 DNA reads as TGTGCCAGCAGTTCTGGACAGGGGAATCAGCCCCAGCATTTT. Its protein is CASSSGQGNQPQHF. The full variable domain, its missing parts supplied by reference TRBV28 and TRBJ1-5, is DVKVTQSSRYLVKRTGEKVFLECVQDMDHENMFWYRQDPGLGLRLIYFSYDVKMKEKGDIPEGYSVSREKKERFSLILESASTNQTSMYLCASSSGQGNQPQHFGDGTRLSIL.

Only a few counts were recorded for this clone. The chain has TRBV21-1 and TRBJ1-6; no check of the table's D call, TRBD1, against the DNA was made. TRBV21-1 is a documented pseudogene. This CDR3 is 14 amino acids long. The CDR3 reads CASSKPRGNSPLHF. In nucleotides, the CDR3 is TGTGCCAGCAGCAAACCCAGGGGTAATTCACCCCTCCACTTT.

The V call is TRBV10-2, the J call TRBJ2-7; 8 bases fit TRBD2. Looked up from germline, CDR1 is WSHSY and CDR2 is SAAADI. The CDR3 runs 13 residues. V shed 6 bases, J shed 4 bases, and the junction held 5 bases outside the gene matches. In nucleotides, the CDR3 is TGCGCCAGCAGCCGGACTAGCCCTTACGAGCAGTACTTC. Translation gives CASSRTSPYEQYF.